These 27 T cell receptor beta chains originate from one sample sequenced in a study of blood T cell repertoires in COVID-19 (dated by TCRdb to 2018 to 2021). The library relied on the immunoSEQ multiplex PCR assay. TCRdb retrieved this table from immuneACCESS and kept in-frame rearrangements only. Not all clones are present; in checked studies, unresolved V genes account for under half, and no reason is known for the remainder. Within this sample are about 200,000 clones, with roughly 81% of them counted one time only. The ten top clones hold more than 4.5% of the sample. Sequences were obtained from peripheral blood. The receptors were gathered from a woman aged 65 to 85 with active or convalescent COVID-19.

The chain links TRBV11-2 to TRBJ2-1; D possibly corresponds to TRBD2 (6 bases). Germline CDR1 reads SGHAT; CDR2 reads FQNNGV. Trimming pared 8 bases from V and 6 bases from J, leaving 17 bases between. This CDR3 is built from 14 residues. The CDR3 reads CASGSLRTTNEQFF. Here the CDR3 DNA reads TGTGCCAGCGGTTCGCTCCGGACTACCAATGAGCAGTTCTTC.

The chain has TRBV7-9 and TRBJ1-5; 8 nucleotides align to TRBD1. The junction had 8 bases not matched to a gene; V was cut back by 6 bases and J by 7 bases. The CDR3 totals 14 residues. Germline assignment: CDR1 SEHNR and CDR2 FQNEAQ (reference sequence). CDR3 sequence reads: CASSLGQGGQPQHF. CDR3 in DNA: TGTGCCAGCAGTCTCGGACAGGGCGGACAGCCCCAGCATTTT.

The CDR3 sequence is CASRLVDRGANQPQHF. In nucleotides, the CDR3 is TGTGCAAGTCGCCTGGTGGACAGGGGAGCAAATCAGCCCCAGCATTTT. The rearrangement joins TRBV12-2 to TRBJ1-5; TRBD1 is taken as the D call from the table, unchecked against the DNA. TRBV12-2 is listed as a pseudogene. The CDR3 consists of 16 residues.

The V gene is TRBV28, the J gene TRBJ2-5, with TRBD2 identical over 7 bases. V shed 5 bases and J 1 base; nucleotides not matched to a gene: 7. This CDR3 comprises 15 residues. Looked up from germline, CDR1 is MDHEN and CDR2 is SYDVKM. CDR3 DNA sequence: TGTGCCAGCAGTCCCTTTGGCGGGGGCCAAGAGACCCAGTACTTC. Amino acid sequence: CASSPFGGGQETQYF.

The chain combines TRBV10-3 with TRBJ2-5; the D gene is possibly TRBD1 (5 bases). V lost 10 bases and J lost 2, with 11 bases in between. Germline-derived CDR1 and CDR2 are ENHRY and SYGVKD. This CDR3 is built from 12 residues. CDR3 protein: CATGGAQETQYF. DNA for the CDR3: TGTGCCACCGGTGGGGCACAAGAGACCCAGTACTTC.

J is TRBJ2-1 and V is TRBV7-9, with 8 bases identical to TRBD2. The CDR3 length is 15 residues. V lost 1 base and J lost 4; bases outside the gene matches: 3. Per the germline V gene, CDR1 is SEHNR and CDR2 is FQNEAQ (reference sequence). CDR3 DNA sequence: TGTGCCAGCAGCTTAGAAGGCGGGAGGTACAATGAGCAGTTCTTC. This codes for CASSLEGGRYNEQFF.

This clone was seen a handful of times. V is TRBV18 and J is TRBJ1-5, with TRBD1 as a possible D gene (6 bases). This CDR3 is 16 amino acids long. Germline V CDR1 and CDR2: KGHSH, LQKENI. V was trimmed by 3 bases and J by 0 bases, leaving 12 bases between them. Here the CDR3 reads CASSPATGLSNQPQHF. The CDR3 bases are TGTGCCAGCTCACCGGCGACAGGCCTTAGCAATCAGCCCCAGCATTTT. The whole variable domain, filled in from reference TRBV18 and TRBJ1-5, reads NAGVMQNPRHLVRRRGQEARLRCSPMKGHSHVYWYRQLPEEGLKFMVYLQKENIIDESGMPKERFSAEFPKEGPSILRIQQVVRGDSAAYFCASSPATGLSNQPQHFGDGTRLSIL.

The V gene is TRBV24-1, the J gene TRBJ1-1; D possibly corresponds to TRBD1 (5 bases). The V gene's germline CDR1 is KGHDR and CDR2 SFDVKD. The CDR3 extends over 12 amino acids. V was cut by 5 bases and J by 3 bases, with 6 bases left in between. The CDR3 is CATSVGDTEAFF. The CDR3 region has the DNA TGTGCCACCAGTGTAGGGGACACTGAAGCTTTCTTT.

The gene calls are TRBV5-5 and TRBJ2-7, with 7 bases fitting TRBD2. The V gene's germline CDR1 is SGHKS and CDR2 YYEKEE (reference sequence). The CDR3 loop spans 15 amino acids. V trimming: 5 bases; J trimming: 4 bases; junction bases outside the gene matches: 12. The CDR3 is CASSFGLAEGYEQYF. As DNA, the CDR3 is TGTGCCAGCAGTTTCGGGCTAGCGGAAGGATACGAGCAGTACTTC.

This sequence joins TRBV20-1 and TRBJ2-1, with D maybe TRBD1 (6 bases). Trimming shortened V by 3 bases and J by 7 bases, and 7 bases separated the two germline ends. Germline CDR1 DFQATT, CDR2 SNEGSKA (reference sequence). This CDR3 spans 11 amino acids. CDR3 coding DNA: TGCAGTGCTAGGAGGGGGAATGAGCAGTTCTTC. Protein: CSARRGNEQFF.

This clone was detected a few times. The chain uses TRBV3-1 (or the pseudogene TRBV3-2) and TRBJ2-7; the match to TRBD2 covers 12 bases. CDR1 LGHDT and CDR2 YNNKEL come from the germline V gene (reference sequence). The CDR3 sequence is 15 residues long. The V gene end was trimmed by 4 bases and the J gene end by 3 bases; junction bases not matched to a gene: 4. The CDR3 region has the DNA TGTGCCAGCAGCCCGGGACTAGCGGGCGTCTACGAGCAGTACTTC. Its protein is CASSPGLAGVYEQYF.

This CDR3 is CASSFAGIGNTIYF. The DNA for the CDR3 is TGTGCCAGCAGCTTCGCAGGGATTGGAAACACCATATATTTT. The V and J genes are TRBV11-1 and TRBJ1-3; TRBD1 is a possible D gene (5 bases). Deletions cut 3 bases from V and 3 bases from J, with 9 bases between. The germline V gene has CDR1 SGHAT and CDR2 FQDESV (reference sequence). The CDR3 sequence is 14 residues long.

The chain recombines TRBV19 with TRBJ2-2; TRBD2 agrees at 8 bases. This CDR3 is built from 18 residues. The trim removed 2 bases at V and 2 bases at J, leaving 10 bases unmatched. Germline assignment: CDR1 LNHDA and CDR2 SQIVND (reference sequence). The CDR3 DNA reads as TGTGCCAGTAGTATAAATGGGGTACTAGCGGCAAACACCGGGGAGCTGTTTTTT. It yields the protein CASSINGVLAANTGELFF.

This rearrangement joins TRBV6-1 to TRBJ1-5; D is unresolved. CDR3 length: 15 amino acids. CDR1 and CDR2 from the germline V gene are MNHNS and SASEGT. Trimming left V 3 bases short and J 2 bases short, with 11 bases between. CDR3 bases: TGTGCCAGCAGTGATCGGGTCTGGGGCAATCAGCCCCAGCATTTT. It is translated as CASSDRVWGNQPQHF.

This rearrangement joins TRBV5-4 to TRBJ2-3; TRBD2 matches 13 bases. V lost 4 bases to trimming and J lost 3 bases; unmatched junction nucleotides: 5. Germline loops: CDR1 SGHNT, CDR2 YYREEE (reference sequence). The CDR3 spans 16 residues. CDR3 coding DNA: TGTGCCAGCAGCCCGGGACTAGCGGGGACTACAGATACGCAGTATTTT. Translation gives CASSPGLAGTTDTQYF.

The chain uses TRBV6-6 and TRBJ2-7, with a possible D match to TRBD1 (6 bases). Trimming left V 2 bases short and J 2 bases short, with 13 bases between. CDR1 is MNHNY, CDR2 SVGAGI, per germline (reference sequence). The CDR3 has 15 residues. Written as DNA, the CDR3 is TGTGCCAGCAGTTACCCTGGACAGAGTCCCTACGAGCAGTACTTC. Its translation is CASSYPGQSPYEQYF.

The chain joins TRBV4-1 to TRBJ2-4, with D possibly being TRBD1 (6 bases). Trimming shortened V by 2 bases and J by 6 bases, and 14 bases separated the two germline ends. This CDR3 has 15 amino acids. The germline CDR1 and CDR2 sequences are MGHRA and YSYEKL. CDR3 nucleotides: TGCGCCAGCAGCCAATCCGGGACACCCTTAAACATTCAGTACTTC. Its protein product is CASSQSGTPLNIQYF.

The CDR3 spells CASSLVGTGRMNTEAFF. Here the CDR3 DNA reads TGTGCCAGCAGCTTAGTGGGTACAGGAAGAATGAACACTGAAGCTTTCTTT. V is TRBV7-9 and J is TRBJ1-1; a possible D gene is TRBD1 (5 bases). Germline CDR1 is SEHNR and CDR2 is FQNEAQ (reference sequence). Trimming took 1 base from V and 0 from J, leaving 15 bases between them. The CDR3 has 17 amino acids.

This chain connects TRBV7-2 to TRBJ1-1, with a possible D match to TRBD1 (5 bases). V shed 5 bases and J shed 6 bases, with 13 bases lying between them. Germline assignment: CDR1 SGHTA and CDR2 FQGNSA. CDR3 length equals 13 residues. This CDR3 reads CASSQAGGAEAFF. The CDR3 DNA is TGTGCCAGCAGCCAAGCGGGGGGGGCTGAAGCTTTCTTT.

CDR3 coding DNA: TGTGCCAGCAGCCCGACAGGGGACTCCTACGAGCAGTACTTC. Translation gives CASSPTGDSYEQYF. The chain has TRBV4-2 and TRBJ2-7, with 8 bases fitting TRBD1. CDR3 length: 14 amino acids. Per the germline V gene, CDR1 is LGHNA and CDR2 is YNFKEQ. Trimming took 4 bases from V and 0 from J; bases not matched to a gene: 2.

The rearrangement joins TRBV9 to TRBJ2-1; D might be TRBD2 (6 bases). Per germline, CDR1 SGDLS and CDR2 YYNGEE. Trimming cost V 4 bases and J 8 bases, with 19 bases left between them. CDR3 length: 15 residues. The CDR3 sequence is CASSLRDSIGDEQFF. Written as DNA, the CDR3 is TGTGCCAGCAGCCTCCGGGACTCGATAGGCGATGAGCAGTTCTTC.

In this sample, this clone turned up a few times. The chain uses TRBV24-1 and TRBJ2-1, with 7 nucleotides matching TRBD2. The CDR3 is made up of 17 amino acids. Trimming at V came to 6 bases and at J to 0 bases, leaving 10 bases not matched to a gene. The germline CDR1 and CDR2 sequences are KGHDR and SFDVKD. The CDR3 DNA is TGTGCCACCAGTCCCCTGGGCGGGGGAGGCTCCTACAATGAGCAGTTCTTC. Protein: CATSPLGGGGSYNEQFF.

This chain joins TRBV28 and TRBJ1-3; D perhaps matches TRBD1 (6 bases). The CDR3 is 16 amino acids. Trimming left V 8 bases short and J 1 base short, with 18 bases between. The germline gives CDR1 MDHEN, CDR2 SYDVKM. CDR3 nucleotide sequence: TGTGCCAGCTGCCACGGACAGTCCTTATCTGGAAACACCATATATTTT. Residues: CASCHGQSLSGNTIYF.

The chain couples TRBV19 to TRBJ2-1; 9 nucleotides agree with TRBD1. Trimming took 4 bases from V and 0 from J; bases not matched to a gene: 7. The CDR3 runs 17 residues. Germline V lookup: CDR1 LNHDA, CDR2 SQIVND (reference sequence). CDR3 protein: CASSKLSTGGSYNEQFF. The CDR3 nucleotides are TGTGCCAGTAGTAAACTCTCGACAGGGGGCTCCTACAATGAGCAGTTCTTC.

The chain recombines TRBV5-4 with TRBJ1-1; TRBD1 might be the D (5 bases). Germline V gene lookup returns CDR1 SGHNT and CDR2 YYREEE (reference sequence). CDR3 length: 15 amino acids. V shed 2 bases and J shed 0 bases, with 11 bases lying between them. In DNA, the CDR3 is TGTGCCAGCAGCTTTGCTCAAGGGGTGAACACTGAAGCTTTCTTT. Protein product: CASSFAQGVNTEAFF.

The V gene is TRBV4-1, the J gene TRBJ2-7; 10 nucleotides match TRBD2. The CDR3 has 15 residues. With V trimmed by 4 bases and J by 0 bases, 3 bases remained unmatched. Per germline, CDR1 MGHRA and CDR2 YSYEKL. DNA of the CDR3: TGCGCCAGCAGCCTGGGACTAGCGAACTCCTACGAGCAGTACTTC. This gives the protein CASSLGLANSYEQYF.

This clone was counted a few times. This rearrangement joins TRBV18 to TRBJ1-3, with D hard to call. The CDR3 covers 15 residues. Trimming left V 6 bases short and J 6 bases short, with 18 bases between. CDR1 and CDR2 from the germline V gene are KGHSH and LQKENI. The DNA for the CDR3 is TGTGCCAGCTCTCTTTCCTCCCCGGGTGTAAACACCATATATTTT. It specifies CASSLSSPGVNTIYF.